This TCR beta chain was captured in a study of cytomegalovirus exposure and HLA in healthy donors. Primers included in the PCR were 60 Vbeta and 13 Jbeta primers. Libraries were prepared by immunoSEQ multiplex PCR; TCRdb keeps only in-frame clonotypes and omits some of them. The profile shows about 200,000 clones, roughly four fifths of them singletons. The germline gives CDR1 SGHRS, CDR2 YFSETQ. V dropped 4 bases and J dropped 0 bases, with 7 bases sitting between them. CDR3 size: 13 residues. The chain has TRBV5-1 and TRBJ1-1; no firm D call. Sequenced sample: PBMCs. This clonotype was sampled from a boy aged 2-15 years in good health and CMV-seronegative. The CDR3 region has the DNA TGCGCCAGCAGCCTCCCTATGAACACTGAAGCTTTCTTT. Encoded protein: CASSLPMNTEAFF.